The TCR beta chain described here comes from a study of T cell repertoires in cytomegalovirus infection. Whole-study context: Matching HLA type, along with CMV infection, was indicated by public TCR beta signatures. Study-wide results and limits: The response measured ex vivo was dominated by TCR beta clonotypes (HLA-C-restricted and CMV-specific). Cumulative frequency (of public TCR beta family members) identified carriers of CMV plus the relevant HLA.

In TCRdb, the reads were re-called with MiXCR into one record per CDR3 protein. This sample has roughly 990,000 distinct CDR3 sequences, with 31% found just once. Germline V gene sequence: CDR1 MDHEN, CDR2 SYDVKM. Losses at the gene ends were 5 bases for V and 4 bases for J; bases not matched to a gene: 5. The CDR3 runs 15 residues. This clonotype has a handful of counts. What it recognizes is unknown. This TCR came from a human donor in good health (CMV status not recorded). Some clones in this sample may be carry-over from other donors' samples. V is TRBV28 and J is TRBJ2-1; 10 nucleotides line up with TRBD1. Sequences were derived from cultured CD8+ T cells from PBMCs, sampled from culture after CMV antigen stimulation. In DNA, the CDR3 is TGTGCCAGCAGTGGGACAGGGGAGTCTTACAATGAGCAGTTCTTC. Translating gives CASSGTGESYNEQFF.